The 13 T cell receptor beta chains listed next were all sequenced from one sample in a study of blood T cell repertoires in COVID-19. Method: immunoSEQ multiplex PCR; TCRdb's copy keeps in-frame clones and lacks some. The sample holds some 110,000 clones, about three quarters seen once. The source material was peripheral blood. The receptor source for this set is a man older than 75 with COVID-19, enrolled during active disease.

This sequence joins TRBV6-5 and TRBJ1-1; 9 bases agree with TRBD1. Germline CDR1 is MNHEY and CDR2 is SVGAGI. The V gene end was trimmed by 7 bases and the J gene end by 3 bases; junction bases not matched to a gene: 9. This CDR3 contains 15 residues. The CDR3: CASTLLQGADTEAFF. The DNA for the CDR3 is TGTGCCAGCACCCTACTACAGGGGGCAGACACTGAAGCTTTCTTT.

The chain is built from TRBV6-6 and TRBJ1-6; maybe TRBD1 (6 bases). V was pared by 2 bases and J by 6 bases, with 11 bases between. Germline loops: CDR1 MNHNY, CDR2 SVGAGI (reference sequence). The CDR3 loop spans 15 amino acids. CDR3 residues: CASSYRQGSNSPLHF. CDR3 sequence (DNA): TGTGCCAGCAGTTACCGGCAGGGGAGTAATTCACCCCTCCACTTT.

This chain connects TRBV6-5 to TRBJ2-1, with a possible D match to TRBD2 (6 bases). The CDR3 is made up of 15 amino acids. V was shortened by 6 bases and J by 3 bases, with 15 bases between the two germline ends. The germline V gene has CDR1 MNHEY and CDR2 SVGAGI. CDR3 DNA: TGTGCCAGCAGCCAAGGACTAACAAACTACAATGAGCAGTTCTTC. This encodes CASSQGLTNYNEQFF.

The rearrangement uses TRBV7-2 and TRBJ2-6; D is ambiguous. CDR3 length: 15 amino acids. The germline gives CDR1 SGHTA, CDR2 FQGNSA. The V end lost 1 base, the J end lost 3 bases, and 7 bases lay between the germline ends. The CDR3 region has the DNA TGTGCCAGCAGCTTAGGGGCGAATGGGGCCAACGTCCTGACTTTC. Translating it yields CASSLGANGANVLTF.

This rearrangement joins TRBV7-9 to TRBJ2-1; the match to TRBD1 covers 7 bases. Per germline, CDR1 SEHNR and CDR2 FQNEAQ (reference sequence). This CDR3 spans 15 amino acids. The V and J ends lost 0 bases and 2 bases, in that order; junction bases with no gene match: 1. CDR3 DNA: TGTGCCAGCAGCTTAGCTACAGGGGCCTACAATGAGCAGTTCTTC. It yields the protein CASSLATGAYNEQFF.

The CDR3 loop is CASSFRTGGLGAFF. DNA for the CDR3: TGTGCCAGCAGCTTCCGGACAGGGGGGCTCGGAGCTTTCTTT. The genes are TRBV5-5 and TRBJ1-1; 10 nucleotides line up with TRBD1. Germline V gene sequence: CDR1 SGHKS, CDR2 YYEKEE (reference sequence). Trimming cost V 2 bases and J 10 bases; bases outside gene matches: 8. The CDR3 loop spans 14 amino acids.

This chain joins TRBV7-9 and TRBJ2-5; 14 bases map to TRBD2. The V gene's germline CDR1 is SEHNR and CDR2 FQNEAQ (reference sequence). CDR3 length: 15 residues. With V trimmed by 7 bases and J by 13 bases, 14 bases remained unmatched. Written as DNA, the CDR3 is TGTGCCAGCACCCAATCCCGACTAGCGGGAGGGCCGCGGTACTTC. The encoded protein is CASTQSRLAGGPRYF.

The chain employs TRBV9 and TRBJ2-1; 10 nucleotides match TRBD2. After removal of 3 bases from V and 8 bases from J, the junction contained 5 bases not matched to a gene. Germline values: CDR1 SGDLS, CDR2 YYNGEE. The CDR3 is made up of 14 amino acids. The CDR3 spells CASSGSGRFDEQFF. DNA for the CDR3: TGTGCCAGCAGCGGTAGCGGGAGGTTCGATGAGCAGTTCTTC.

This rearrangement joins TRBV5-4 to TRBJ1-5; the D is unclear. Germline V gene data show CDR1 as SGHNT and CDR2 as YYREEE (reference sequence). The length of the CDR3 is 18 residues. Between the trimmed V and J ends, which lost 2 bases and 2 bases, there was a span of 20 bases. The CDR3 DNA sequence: TGTGCCAGCAGCTTAGAAGCAGGTAGTCGTCATTGCAATCAGCCCCAGCATTTT. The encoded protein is CASSLEAGSRHCNQPQHF.

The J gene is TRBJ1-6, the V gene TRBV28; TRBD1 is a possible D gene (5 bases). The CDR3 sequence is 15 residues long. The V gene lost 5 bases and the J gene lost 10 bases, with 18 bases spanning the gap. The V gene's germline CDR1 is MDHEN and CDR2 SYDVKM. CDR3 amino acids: CASSNLREGWSPLHF. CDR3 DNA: TGTGCCAGCAGTAACCTTAGGGAGGGGTGGTCACCCCTCCACTTT.

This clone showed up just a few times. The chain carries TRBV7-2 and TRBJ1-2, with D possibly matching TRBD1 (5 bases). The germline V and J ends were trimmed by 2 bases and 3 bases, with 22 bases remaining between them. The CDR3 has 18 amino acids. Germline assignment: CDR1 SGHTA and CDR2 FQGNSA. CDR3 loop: CASSLRSGVQGQYYGYTF. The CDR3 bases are TGTGCCAGCAGCTTACGGTCTGGGGTTCAGGGCCAGTACTATGGCTACACCTTC.

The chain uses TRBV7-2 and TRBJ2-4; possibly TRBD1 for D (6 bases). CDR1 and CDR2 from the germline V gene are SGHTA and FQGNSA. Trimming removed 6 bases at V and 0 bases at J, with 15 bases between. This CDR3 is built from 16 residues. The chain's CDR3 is CASSTYQGLAKNIQYF. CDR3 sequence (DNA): TGTGCCAGCAGTACTTATCAGGGGCTAGCCAAAAACATTCAGTACTTC.

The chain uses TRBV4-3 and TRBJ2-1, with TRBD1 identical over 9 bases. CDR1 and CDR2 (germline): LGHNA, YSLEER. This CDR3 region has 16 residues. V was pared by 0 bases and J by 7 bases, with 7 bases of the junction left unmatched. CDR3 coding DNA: TGCGCCAGCAGCCAAGATCCGGGGACAGGGTGGAATGAGCAGTTCTTC. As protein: CASSQDPGTGWNEQFF.